This TCR beta chain was recorded in a study of blood T cell repertoires in COVID-19. Study background: Donors in the United States, Italy and Spain gave samples during acute or convalescent COVID-19. T cells, B-cell-depleted T cells, or PBMCs supplied cDNA or gDNA.

V lost 5 bases and J lost 4, with 13 bases in between. The germline CDR1 and CDR2 sequences are SGHNT and YYREEE (reference sequence). The length of the CDR3 is 14 residues. Original processing notes: Using reference gene primer amplification, nucleated cell counts were estimated. Libraries were prepared by immunoSEQ multiplex PCR; TCRdb keeps only in-frame clonotypes and omits some of them. The V and J calls and the clone size are those of that table, but D and trimming were determined from the DNA. The table shows under 250,000 clones, with about four fifths occurring only once. This clonotype was obtained from a middle-aged man with active or convalescent COVID-19. This chain connects TRBV5-4 to TRBJ1-3; TRBD1 might be the D (6 bases). The sequencing sample was made of peripheral blood. The CDR3: CASSSGVLGNTIYF. Here the CDR3 DNA reads TGTGCCAGCAGTTCAGGGGTTCTCGGAAACACCATATATTTT.